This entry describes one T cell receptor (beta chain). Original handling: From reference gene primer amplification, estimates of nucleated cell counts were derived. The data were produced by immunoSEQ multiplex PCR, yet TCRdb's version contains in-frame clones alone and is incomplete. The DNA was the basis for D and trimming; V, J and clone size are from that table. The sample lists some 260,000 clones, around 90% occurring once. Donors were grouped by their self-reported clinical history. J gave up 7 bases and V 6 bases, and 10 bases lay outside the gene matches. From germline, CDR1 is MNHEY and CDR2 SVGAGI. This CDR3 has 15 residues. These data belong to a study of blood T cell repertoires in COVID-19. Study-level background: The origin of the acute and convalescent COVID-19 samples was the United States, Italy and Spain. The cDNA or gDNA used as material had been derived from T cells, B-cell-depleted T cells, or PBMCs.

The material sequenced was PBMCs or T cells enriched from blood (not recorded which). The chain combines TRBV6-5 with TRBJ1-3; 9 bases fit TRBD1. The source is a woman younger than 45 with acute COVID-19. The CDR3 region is CASRARDRARNTIYF. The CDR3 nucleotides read TGTGCCAGCAGGGCCCGGGACAGGGCAAGGAACACCATATATTTT.